The next 32 T cell receptor beta chains were all read from a single sample in a study of CD8+ T cells in alopecia areata. Cell sorting was performed on pooled cutaneous lymph node cells with CD4, CD8alpha, NKG2D, NKG2ACE and other markers. After isolation, RNA underwent reverse transcription to generate cDNA as the sequencing template. Only in-frame clones appear in the TCRdb table, and some are missing; sequencing was by immunoSEQ multiplex PCR. Singletons are absent from the sample, which has approximately 19,000 clones. The specimen sequenced was CD8+ T cells sorted from a lymph node. Receptors were obtained from a C3H/HeJ mouse with alopecia areata. MHC haplotype here: H2-k.

This clone was observed a few times. Gene names refer to mouse genes. The read halts 4 residues ahead of the CDR3 end, with the missing end drawn from the germline J gene. The chain links TRBV13-2 to TRBJ2-5; 8 positions match TRBD2. The CDR3 consists of 14 residues. Germline values: CDR1 NNHNN, CDR2 SYGAGS (reference sequence). J gave up 3 bases and V 1 base, and 1 base lay outside the gene matches. The sequenced part of the CDR3 DNA is TGTGCCAGCGGTGATTCTGGGGGGCAAGAC. Translating gives CASGDSGGQD. The full CDR3 protein reads CASGDSGGQDTQYF.

This clone was seen a few times. The gene symbols are mouse symbols. The read comes to an end 4 residues before the CDR3 does, leaving the germline J gene to fill in the end. The V call is TRBV1, the J call TRBJ2-5; 7 nucleotides line up with TRBD1. Germline V gene data show CDR1 as NSQYPW and CDR2 as LRSPGD (reference sequence). The CDR3 extends over 16 amino acids. The CDR3 bases that were read are TGCACCTGCAGTGCAGATCCTACAGGGGTCGAAGAC. It encodes CTCSADPTGVED. The full-length CDR3 reads as CTCSADPTGVEDTQYF.

This clone showed up just a few times. Germline and genes here are mouse. The CDR3 end falls 4 residues outside the read, so it is completed with the germline J gene. The V gene is TRBV13-3, the J gene TRBJ2-4; a possible D gene is TRBD1 (6 bases). Germline V gene lookup returns CDR1 NNHDY and CDR2 SYVADS. CDR3 length: 12 amino acids. Incomplete CDR3 DNA: TGTGCCAGCAGTGAGACAGGAAAC. This translates into CASSETGN. The complete CDR3 protein is CASSETGNTLYF. The full variable domain, in which reference TRBV13-3 and TRBJ2-4 provide the parts outside the CDR3, is EAAVTQSPRSKVAVTGGKVTLSCHQTNNHDYMYWYRQDTGHGLRLIHYSYVADSTEKGDIPDGYKASRPSQENFSLILELASLSQTAVYFCASSETGNTLYFGAGTRLSVL.

On this clone itself: Germline and genes here are mouse. Read coverage stops 4 residues before the CDR3 terminus; the germline J gene supplies the remainder. The chain links TRBV19 to TRBJ2-5; TRBD2 is a possible D gene (5 bases). This CDR3 comprises 12 residues. CDR1 FNHDT and CDR2 SITEND come from the germline V gene (reference sequence). V lost 6 bases and J 2 bases, leaving 7 bases between the germline ends. The CDR3 DNA, read in part, is TGTGCCAGCACTGGGAGCCAAGAC. The encoded protein is CASTGSQD. The full CDR3 reads CASTGSQDTQYF. The full variable domain, its missing parts supplied by reference TRBV19 and TRBJ2-5, is GGIITQTPKFLIGQEGQKLTLKCQQNFNHDTMYWYRQDSGKGLRLIYYSITENDLQKGDLSEGYDASREKKSSFSLTVTSAQKNEMAVFLCASTGSQDTQYFGPGTRLLVL.

This clone has a handful of counts. Gene labels here are mouse ones. The CDR3 spells CASSPGLGDYAEQFF. CDR3 DNA, as far as it was read: TGTGCCAGCAGTCCCGGACTGGGGGACTATGCT. V usage is TRBV13-1 and J usage is TRBJ2-1; 10 nucleotides align to TRBD2. Read coverage stops 4 residues before the CDR3 terminus; the germline J gene supplies the remainder. The CDR3 is 15 residues long. V dropped 4 bases and J dropped 2; count of bases not matched to a gene: 3. Germline V gene lookup returns CDR1 NSHNY and CDR2 SYGAGN.

As regards this clone: The genes and germline here are from mouse. The read ends 4 residues shy of where the CDR3 ends; the end is completed using the germline J gene. The V call is TRBV13-1, the J call TRBJ2-1, with 7 bases identical to TRBD1. The CDR3 length is 15 residues. V was pared by 2 bases and J by 4 bases, with 6 bases of the junction left unmatched. Germline V gives CDR1 NSHNY, CDR2 SYGAGN. The CDR3 loop is CASSDPGQRYAEQFF. The sequenced part of the CDR3 DNA is TGTGCCAGCAGTGACCCGGGACAGAGATATGCT.

In regard to this clone: Gene names and germline match the mouse. The read comes to an end 4 residues before the CDR3 does, leaving the germline J gene to fill in the end. The rearrangement joins TRBV19 to TRBJ2-7, with TRBD2 matching 8 bases. Germline trimming cut 2 bases from V and 2 bases from J; bases unmatched to any gene: 0. The CDR3 sequence is 13 residues long. Germline V gives CDR1 FNHDT, CDR2 SITEND (reference sequence). CDR3 in amino acids: CASSMGGPYEQYF. CDR3 bases read: TGTGCCAGCAGTATGGGGGGGCCCTAT.

Note on this clone: Gene labels here are mouse ones. The read finishes 4 residues shy of the CDR3 end, and the germline J gene is used to complete it. The genes are TRBV19 and TRBJ1-1, with 7 nucleotides matching TRBD1. The germline gives CDR1 FNHDT, CDR2 SITEND (reference sequence). The ends lost 6 bases at V and 0 bases at J; junction bases unmatched: 5. The CDR3 has 14 amino acids. CDR3 sequence: CASTPGTANTEVFF. The part of the CDR3 DNA that was read is TGTGCCAGCACCCCCGGGACAGCAAACACA.

There are many counts of this clone. These gene names are mouse names. The read ends 4 residues shy of where the CDR3 ends; the end is completed using the germline J gene. Additional DNA sequences in this sample encode the identical CDR3. The V call is TRBV1, the J call TRBJ2-3; D assignment may be TRBD1 or TRBD2 (6 bases each). CDR1 NSQYPW and CDR2 LRSPGD come from the germline V gene (reference sequence). The CDR3 is 15 amino acids. V was trimmed by 0 bases and J by 1 base, leaving 8 bases between them. CDR3 region: CTCSAEGARAETLYF. The CDR3 bases that were read are TGCACCTGCAGTGCAGAGGGGGCGCGTGCAGAA.

Of note for this clone: Gene names are the mouse ones. From the germline J gene comes the end of the CDR3, since the read stops 4 residues before it. V gene TRBV3 combines with J gene TRBJ2-7, with a possible D match to TRBD1 (6 bases). This CDR3 spans 14 amino acids. Germline V lookup: CDR1 SNHLY, CDR2 FYNGKV (reference sequence). The germline V and J ends were trimmed by 3 bases and 0 bases, with 9 bases remaining between them. The CDR3 bases that were read are TGTGCCAGCAGCTTCGAGGACAGCTCCTAT. Translation: CASSFEDSSY. The full CDR3 reads CASSFEDSSYEQYF.

Turning to this clone: Here the gene names and germline are mouse. The CDR3 is cut off 4 residues early in the read; its end comes from the germline J gene. The V and J genes are TRBV31 and TRBJ1-1; TRBD1 matches at 9 bases. The length of the CDR3 is 14 residues. CDR1 is GKSSPN, CDR2 SITVG, per germline. Losses at the gene ends were 0 bases for V and 4 bases for J; bases not matched to a gene: 3. The CDR3 here is CAWSLWDRVTEVFF. CDR3 DNA (partial): TGTGCCTGGAGTCTATGGGACAGGGTCACA.

This clone was observed many times. Gene names denote mouse genes. The CDR3 end lies 4 residues beyond the end of the read and is filled in from the germline J gene. This chain uses TRBV13-3 with TRBJ1-4; TRBD1 aligns across 7 bases. V shed 1 base and J 4 bases; nucleotides not matched to a gene: 4. The CDR3 extends over 15 amino acids. Germline lookup yields CDR1 NNHDY and CDR2 SYVADS. CDR3 DNA (partial): TGTGCCAGCAGTGATCCGGGACAGATCAACGAA. Protein: CASSDPGQINE. Given in full, the CDR3 is CASSDPGQINERLFF.

For this clone: The gene names here belong to mouse. The read falls 4 residues short of the CDR3 end, and the missing part is taken from the germline J gene. The same CDR3 can be traced to other DNA sequences in this sample. This chain joins TRBV14 and TRBJ2-1; 10 nucleotides match TRBD2. Germline values: CDR1 SGHDT, CDR2 FRDEAV. The CDR3 runs to 14 residues. V was clipped by 4 bases and J by 2 bases; unmatched bases: 0. This chain's CDR3 is CASSTGGDYAEQFF. The covered CDR3 bases are TGTGCCAGCAGTACTGGGGGGGACTATGCT.

Details on this clone: Gene names denote mouse genes. The read gets to within 4 residues of the CDR3 end, and the germline J gene fills in the rest. This chain joins TRBV17 and TRBJ2-7, with TRBD2 identical over 7 bases. Germline V gene data show CDR1 as MNHDT and CDR2 as YYDKIL. CDR3 length: 13 amino acids. The ends lost 4 bases at V and 1 base at J; junction bases unmatched: 1. The CDR3 sequence: CASSNWGSYEQYF. The covered CDR3 bases are TGTGCTAGCAGTAACTGGGGTTCCTAT.

This clone was seen ten or more times. Gene and germline names: mouse. Sequencing ends 4 residues short of the CDR3 end; the germline J gene provides the rest. The identical CDR3 is also encoded by other nucleotide sequences in the sample. The V gene is TRBV1, the J gene TRBJ2-1; 11 bases align to TRBD1. The germline V gene has CDR1 NSQYPW and CDR2 LRSPGD (reference sequence). The CDR3 is 14 amino acids. CDR3: CTCSAGTGGAEQFF. CDR3 bases read: TGCACCTGCAGTGCAGGGACAGGGGGCGCT.

This clone was counted only a few times. The listed genes are named as in mouse. The read stops 4 residues short of the end of the CDR3; the missing end is completed from the germline J gene. The genes are TRBV5 and TRBJ2-1; TRBD2 agrees at 9 bases. The length of the CDR3 is 15 residues. Looked up from germline, CDR1 is LGHNA and CDR2 is YNLKQL (reference sequence). J lost 1 base, V lost 4 bases, and 2 bases had no gene match. Incomplete CDR3 DNA: TGTGCCAGCAGCCCCGGGACTGGGAACTATGCT. This encodes CASSPGTGNYA. The complete CDR3 protein is CASSPGTGNYAEQFF.

This clone has ten or more counts. The gene symbols are mouse symbols. Sequencing ends 4 residues short of the CDR3 end; the germline J gene provides the rest. The chain links TRBV13-3 to TRBJ2-5; 8 bases map to TRBD2. Trimming cost V 5 bases and J 2 bases; bases outside gene matches: 7. There are 15 residues in the CDR3. In germline, CDR1 is NNHDY, CDR2 SYVADS. The DNA read from the CDR3 is TGTGCCAGCAGGCAACCGGGACTGGCCCAAGAC. It is translated as CASRQPGLAQD. The whole CDR3 reads CASRQPGLAQDTQYF.

This clone was found many times. Mouse names are used for the genes. Coverage ceases 4 residues before the CDR3 finishes, and the germline J gene fills in the end. The chain uses TRBV13-2 and TRBJ2-3; 8 bases are a match to TRBD1. Germline CDR1 NNHNN, CDR2 SYGAGS (reference sequence). V lost 1 base and J lost 3; bases outside the gene matches: 4. The length of the CDR3 is 15 residues. The part of the CDR3 DNA that was read is TGTGCCAGCGGTGATCTGACAGGGGTCGCAGAA. Translating gives CASGDLTGVAE. The full CDR3 protein reads CASGDLTGVAETLYF.

This clone has only a few counts. Genes and germline are mouse. The CDR3 is cut off 4 residues early in the read; its end comes from the germline J gene. The chain recombines TRBV13-1 with TRBJ2-7; the match to TRBD2 covers 9 bases. This CDR3 is built from 13 residues. From germline, CDR1 is NSHNY and CDR2 SYGAGN. The CDR3 loop is CASSDRLGDEQYF. The CDR3 bases that were read are TGTGCCAGCAGTGATAGACTGGGGGAT.

This clone was seen at least ten times. All gene names here are mouse names. With the read ending 4 residues before the CDR3 end, the germline J gene is used to fill in that end. The rearrangement joins TRBV1 to TRBJ2-3; D gene uncertain. Trimming pared 1 base from V and 3 bases from J, leaving 2 bases between. The germline CDR1 and CDR2 sequences are NSQYPW and LRSPGD (reference sequence). The CDR3 has 12 amino acids. The CDR3 bases that were read are TGCACCTGCAGTGCAGGGGCAGAA. Translated: CTCSAGAE. From start to end, the CDR3 is CTCSAGAETLYF.

This clone turned up a few times. Mouse gene names apply. The read finishes 4 residues shy of the CDR3 end, and the germline J gene is used to complete it. The J gene is TRBJ1-1, the V gene TRBV1, with 7 positions matching TRBD1. The CDR3 contains 15 residues. Germline V lookup: CDR1 NSQYPW, CDR2 LRSPGD (reference sequence). The junction had 5 bases not matched to a gene; V was cut back by 3 bases and J by 1 base. Partial CDR3 DNA: TGCACCTGCAGTGCGACAGGGAGCGGGAACACA. This encodes CTCSATGSGNT. The full-length CDR3 reads as CTCSATGSGNTEVFF.

This clone was counted ten times or more. The genes are named according to mouse. The DNA ends 4 residues before the CDR3 does, and the rest of the CDR3 is filled in from the germline J gene. The chain recombines TRBV1 with TRBJ2-3, with 10 nucleotides matching TRBD2. The V segment lost 0 bases and the J segment 0 bases; nucleotides outside the gene matches: 3. This CDR3 spans 17 amino acids. Germline assignment: CDR1 NSQYPW and CDR2 LRSPGD (reference sequence). CDR3 loop: CTCSAEGLGSSAETLYF. The CDR3 DNA, read in part, is TGCACCTGCAGTGCAGAGGGACTGGGGTCTAGTGCAGAA.

Of note for this clone: Genes and germline are mouse. Read sequence stops 4 residues before the CDR3 end, and the germline J gene provides the missing end. The chain employs TRBV13-1 and TRBJ2-7; 9 bases map to TRBD2. In germline, CDR1 is NSHNY, CDR2 SYGAGN. The CDR3 is 12 amino acids. CDR3 residues: CASSLGGYEQYF. CDR3 DNA, as far as it was read: TGTGCCAGCAGTCTGGGGGGGTAT.

This clone came up many times. Each gene name is a mouse one. The read gets to within 4 residues of the CDR3 end, and the germline J gene fills in the rest. The chain is built from TRBV13-3 and TRBJ1-1, with D possibly matching TRBD1 (6 bases). Germline V gives CDR1 NNHDY, CDR2 SYVADS. This CDR3 has 14 residues. Trimming removed 0 bases at V and 3 bases at J, with 9 bases between. The sequenced part of the CDR3 DNA is TGTGCCAGCAGTGATGCAGGGGCGGACACA. Translation: CASSDAGADT. The entire CDR3 is CASSDAGADTEVFF.

There are many counts of this clone. Mouse germline and gene names are used. The CDR3 extends 4 residues past the end of the read, so its final part is completed from the germline J gene. The chain combines TRBV17 with TRBJ2-7; possible D gene TRBD2, 6 bases. The ends were cut back, 0 bases at V and 0 bases at J, with 9 bases in the middle. The V gene's germline CDR1 is MNHDT and CDR2 YYDKIL. The CDR3 covers 15 residues. The CDR3 DNA, read in part, is TGTGCTAGCAGTAGAGATTGGGGGAGCTCCTAT. It is translated as CASSRDWGSSY. The whole CDR3 region reads CASSRDWGSSYEQYF.

On this clone itself: The germline and genes are mouse ones. The read terminates 4 residues ahead of where the CDR3 ends, so the germline J gene completes it. V is TRBV13-1 and J is TRBJ2-7, with TRBD1 identical over 8 bases. The CDR3 has 15 amino acids. V lost 3 bases to trimming and J lost 0 bases; unmatched junction nucleotides: 5. Germline V lookup: CDR1 NSHNY, CDR2 SYGAGN. The CDR3 is CASSAVGQGSYEQYF. The sequenced CDR3 bases are TGTGCCAGCAGTGCGGTAGGACAGGGCTCCTAT.

This clone was detected a few times. Gene names refer to mouse genes. Coverage ceases 4 residues before the CDR3 finishes, and the germline J gene fills in the end. The chain is built from TRBV13-1 and TRBJ1-1, with 8 bases identical to TRBD1. V dropped 1 base and J dropped 3; count of bases not matched to a gene: 2. This CDR3 is 14 amino acids long. CDR1 is NSHNY, CDR2 SYGAGN, per germline. CDR3 DNA, as far as it was read: TGTGCCAGCAGTGATCCAGGGGGCGACACA. Amino acid sequence: CASSDPGGDT. The CDR3 in full is CASSDPGGDTEVFF.

In this sample, this clone turned up a few times. Mouse gene names and germline throughout. The observed sequence ends 4 residues before the CDR3 terminus, with the missing tail filled in from the germline J gene. The V call is TRBV13-2, the J call TRBJ1-1; the match to TRBD1 covers 11 bases. Trimming removed 3 bases from V and 3 bases from J; junction bases left unmatched: 7. Per the germline V gene, CDR1 is NNHNN and CDR2 is SYGAGS (reference sequence). CDR3 length equals 16 residues. This CDR3 is CASGAPGQGADTEVFF. The sequenced CDR3 bases are TGTGCCAGCGGTGCCCCCGGACAGGGGGCGGACACA.

This clone was counted between two and nine times. Gene names follow the mouse nomenclature. This CDR3 reads CASSTGQGRGAETLYF. Incomplete CDR3 DNA: TGTGCCAGCAGCACCGGACAGGGAAGGGGTGCAGAA. This chain uses TRBV19 with TRBJ2-3, with 8 bases fitting TRBD1. The read ends 4 residues shy of where the CDR3 ends; the end is completed using the germline J gene. Trimming cost V 5 bases and J 1 base; bases outside gene matches: 9. Germline CDR1 FNHDT, CDR2 SITEND (reference sequence). This CDR3 comprises 16 residues. The full variable domain, with the rest looked up from reference TRBV19 and TRBJ2-3, is GGIITQTPKFLIGQEGQKLTLKCQQNFNHDTMYWYRQDSGKGLRLIYYSITENDLQKGDLSEGYDASREKKSSFSLTVTSAQKNEMAVFLCASSTGQGRGAETLYFGSGTRLTVL.

As to this clone: Gene names are mouse gene names. The read ends 4 residues early relative to the CDR3; the germline J gene fills the gap. The V and J genes are TRBV13-1 and TRBJ2-1; 8 bases are a match to TRBD2. The J segment lost 0 bases and the V segment lost 1 base, leaving 3 bases of the junction unmatched. This CDR3 has 16 residues. The V gene's germline CDR1 is NSHNY and CDR2 SYGAGN. CDR3 bases read: TGTGCCAGCAGTGATCTGACTGGGGATAACTATGCT. Protein product: CASSDLTGDNYA. The CDR3 reads in full as CASSDLTGDNYAEQFF.

As for this clone: Gene names are the mouse ones. With the read ending 4 residues before the CDR3 end, the germline J gene is used to fill in that end. The chain recombines TRBV13-3 with TRBJ1-4, with D unresolved. The CDR3 spans 12 residues. In germline, CDR1 is NNHDY, CDR2 SYVADS. V lost 3 bases and J 6 bases, leaving 6 bases between the germline ends. The CDR3 DNA, read in part, is TGTGCCAGCAGTGTAGAGGACGAA. Translated, it gives CASSVEDE. The CDR3 in full is CASSVEDERLFF. The full variable domain, completed using reference TRBV13-3 and TRBJ1-4, is EAAVTQSPRSKVAVTGGKVTLSCHQTNNHDYMYWYRQDTGHGLRLIHYSYVADSTEKGDIPDGYKASRPSQENFSLILELASLSQTAVYFCASSVEDERLFFGHGTKLSVL.

Notes on this clone: Gene labels here are mouse ones. The missing CDR3 end, 4 residues past where the read stops, is filled in from the germline J gene. The V and J genes are TRBV14 and TRBJ2-7; D not resolved. Germline-derived CDR1 and CDR2 are SGHDT and FRDEAV. The CDR3 runs 13 residues. The CDR3 sequence is CASSPLTKYEQYF. The CDR3 DNA, read in part, is TGTGCCAGCAGCCCCCTGACAAAATAT.